These T cell receptor beta chains were read from a single sample in a study of T cells in Graves' hyperthyroidism and ophthalmopathy. Using its own MiXCR run on the multiplex PCR reads, TCRdb lists one record per CDR3 protein. The sample gives hundreds of thousands of distinct CDR3 sequences, roughly 40% of which show up once; roughly 8.3% is in the top ten. The specimen was blood. The receptor source for this set is a man between 18 and 35 years old with Graves' hyperthyroidism. Both conserved end residues are part of each CDR3. The D gene is left open where the match is weak. Clone size appears in some rows only: once, few, many, or a class for an expanded clone.

NA | TRBJ1-5 | NA | 19 | TRBV5-1 | CASSLDSYEQGKDNQPQHF | TGCGCCAGCAGCTTGGATTCCTACGAGCAGGGAAAGGACAATCAGCCCCAGCATTTT
few | TRBJ1-4 | NA | 14 | TRBV5-5 | CASSLDVYNEKLFF | TGTGCCAGCAGCTTGGACGTGTATAATGAAAAACTGTTTTTT
few | TRBJ1-6 | NA | 13 | TRBV2 | CASSESRSSPLHF | TGTGCCAGCAGTGAATCGAGGTCTTCACCCCTCCACTTT
once | TRBJ2-2 | TRBD1 | 15 | TRBV10-3 | CASSGWDRDTGELFF | TGTGCCAGCAGTGGCTGGGACAGGGACACCGGGGAGCTGTTTTTT
NA | TRBJ1-5 | NA | 13 | TRBV20-1 | CSAVQGDSQPQHF | TGCAGTGCCGTACAGGGAGATAGTCAGCCCCAGCATTTT
many | TRBJ1-6 | NA | 14 | TRBV9 | CASSVEGENSPLHF | TGTGCCAGCAGCGTAGAAGGGGAGAATTCACCCCTCCACTTT
many | TRBJ2-7 | NA | 12 | TRBV7-9 | CASSHLPYEQYF | TGTGCCAGCAGCCATCTCCCCTACGAGCAGTACTTC
NA | TRBJ2-2 | TRBD1 | 16 | TRBV7-9 | CASSDPGQADTGELFF | TGTGCCAGCAGCGACCCGGGACAGGCAGACACCGGGGAGCTGTTTTTT
NA | TRBJ2-7 | TRBD2 | 15 | TRBV7-6 | CASSLGLAGYNEQYF | TGTGCCAGCAGCTTGGGACTAGCGGGATACAACGAGCAGTACTTC
NA | TRBJ1-1 | TRBD1 | 15 | TRBV6-5 | CASTRTGLVSTEAFF | TGTGCCAGCACTAGGACAGGGTTAGTTAGCACTGAAGCTTTCTTT
many | TRBJ2-5 | NA | 15 | TRBV7-2 | CASSFGGNSQETQYF | TGTGCCAGCAGCTTCGGGGGTAACTCTCAAGAGACCCAGTACTTC
NA | TRBJ2-5 | NA | 16 | TRBV7-3 | CASSSRTGMNQETQYF | TGTGCCAGCAGCTCCAGGACGGGGATGAACCAAGAGACCCAGTACTTC
many | TRBJ2-5 | NA | 13 | TRBV29-1 | CSVVLGFGATQYF | TGCAGCGTTGTCCTAGGTTTTGGGGCGACCCAGTACTTC
NA | TRBJ2-7 | NA | 12 | TRBV5-5 | CASSTNLYEQYF | TGTGCCAGCAGCACCAATCTTTACGAGCAGTACTTC
many | TRBJ1-1 | NA | 13 | TRBV19 | CASAYGRGTEAFF | TGTGCCAGTGCTTACGGGAGGGGCACTGAAGCTTTCTTT
NA | TRBJ1-4 | NA | 14 | TRBV9 | CASSAAAGYEKLFF | TGTGCCAGCAGCGCCGCGGCCGGATACGAAAAACTGTTTTTT
many | TRBJ2-5 | TRBD2 | 14 | TRBV7-2 | CASNLGTRKETQYF | TGTGCCAGCAACTTAGGGACTAGAAAAGAGACCCAGTACTTC